This TCR beta chain was captured in a study of T cells expressing NK-cell markers. Overall study results and limits: HCMV specificity of the expanded NKG2C+ T cell clones was not established.

Germline lookup yields CDR1 SGHTA and CDR2 FQGNSA. This CDR3 has 13 residues. On this clonotype: Its antigen is undetermined.

TCR beta libraries carry UMIs added by 5'RACE template switching. From its re-call of the 5' RACE reads, TCRdb lists each CDR3 protein once, without DNA. Its table lists 200,000 to 300,000 distinct CDR3 sequences. This TCR came from a man between 18 and 35 years old in good health. Sequenced: blood T cells: a sorted CD56 or NKG2C T cell subset, CD4+ or CD8+ T cells, or bulk PBMC T cells (not recorded which). The chain couples TRBV7-2 to TRBJ2-3; the D call from TCRdb, TRBD2, cannot be confirmed without DNA. This CDR3 reads CASRGGSTDTQYF.